These T cell receptor beta chains were read from a single sample in a study of T cell repertoires in cytomegalovirus infection. Antigens for these TCRs are unknown. TCRdb called the reads again in MiXCR, with one record for every CDR3 protein. Seen here are about 770,000 distinct CDR3 sequences, 29% observed once, and the top ten hold around 14%. This specimen consisted of cultured CD8+ T cells from PBMCs, obtained from culture after CMV antigen stimulation. These receptors were collected from a human donor in good health (CMV status not recorded). Some clones in this sample may be carry-over from other donors' samples. CDR3s include the opening cysteine and the closing phenylalanine or tryptophan. Each record gives: J gene, V gene, CDR3 protein.

j_call: TRBJ1-1; v_call: TRBV4-1; cdr3_aa: CTSSQVRMENTEAFF
j_call: TRBJ1-6; v_call: TRBV7-6; cdr3_aa: CASSSELSGYNSPLHF
j_call: TRBJ1-1; v_call: TRBV7-2; cdr3_aa: CASSRGPLGAEAFF
j_call: TRBJ2-3; v_call: TRBV20-1; cdr3_aa: CSLPIQQAGTDTQYF
j_call: TRBJ1-2; v_call: TRBV7-6; cdr3_aa: CASSHTGDDYTF
j_call: TRBJ1-4; v_call: TRBV25-1; cdr3_aa: CASSGSWNEKLFF
j_call: TRBJ2-3; v_call: TRBV7-9; cdr3_aa: CATLGGPTDTQYF
j_call: TRBJ1-1; v_call: TRBV12-5; cdr3_aa: CASGFNPQGRNTEAFF
j_call: TRBJ1-1; v_call: TRBV7-2; cdr3_aa: CAIPNIRGGTEAFF
j_call: TRBJ2-1; v_call: TRBV20-1; cdr3_aa: CSASEGTGPNEQFF
j_call: TRBJ2-3; v_call: TRBV7-6; cdr3_aa: CASSPYRASADTQYF
j_call: TRBJ2-6; v_call: TRBV19; cdr3_aa: CASISRGTRTTSSSGANVLTF
j_call: TRBJ2-5; v_call: TRBV7-8; cdr3_aa: CASSLWGRETQYF
j_call: TRBJ1-2; v_call: TRBV4-3; cdr3_aa: CASSHPSGQGDYGYTF
j_call: TRBJ2-6; v_call: TRBV5-1; cdr3_aa: CASSLGTGGYSGANVLTF
j_call: TRBJ2-3; v_call: TRBV20-1; cdr3_aa: CSARDLSGGSTDTQYF
j_call: TRBJ2-1; v_call: TRBV5-1; cdr3_aa: CASSLGSGGVIEQFF
j_call: TRBJ2-3; v_call: TRBV13; cdr3_aa: CASSPQDLSTDTQYF
j_call: TRBJ2-3; v_call: TRBV24-1; cdr3_aa: CATSPRASGGADTQYF
j_call: TRBJ2-1; v_call: TRBV7-6; cdr3_aa: CASSSNRGSSYNEQFF
j_call: TRBJ2-1; v_call: TRBV7-2; cdr3_aa: CASSRRGGGYNEQFF
j_call: TRBJ1-5; v_call: TRBV5-1; cdr3_aa: CASSPEGINQPQHF
j_call: TRBJ2-5; v_call: TRBV7-2; cdr3_aa: CASSLNTGVIQETQYF
j_call: TRBJ2-5; v_call: TRBV7-6; cdr3_aa: CASSLARDRERETQYF
j_call: TRBJ2-1; v_call: TRBV11-3; cdr3_aa: CASSSGTSGGGSFSYNEQFF
j_call: TRBJ1-6; v_call: TRBV7-9; cdr3_aa: CASSLAQGALNSPLHF
j_call: TRBJ2-7; v_call: TRBV5-1; cdr3_aa: CASSFGAGATPISIYEQYF
j_call: TRBJ2-4; v_call: TRBV27; cdr3_aa: CARLPGLKNIQYF
j_call: TRBJ1-2; v_call: TRBV25-1; cdr3_aa: CASRPTGFYGYTF
j_call: TRBJ2-3; v_call: TRBV12-3/TRBV12-4; cdr3_aa: CASNSGGRTDTQYF
j_call: TRBJ2-2; v_call: TRBV6-2/TRBV6-3; cdr3_aa: CASSLDRFGGELFF
j_call: TRBJ2-1; v_call: TRBV6-1; cdr3_aa: CASSEARGTGGYNEQFF
j_call: TRBJ1-2; v_call: TRBV7-6; cdr3_aa: CASSLNRDYGYTF
j_call: TRBJ1-1; v_call: TRBV7-9; cdr3_aa: CASSLEDRPNTEAFF
j_call: TRBJ1-1; v_call: TRBV2; cdr3_aa: CASSEGDKAVLEAFF
j_call: TRBJ2-7; v_call: TRBV27; cdr3_aa: CASSTRRGGEQYF
j_call: TRBJ2-5; v_call: TRBV5-1; cdr3_aa: CASSLVLRGETQYF
j_call: TRBJ1-1; v_call: TRBV19; cdr3_aa: CASYHRTGLVFF
j_call: TRBJ1-2; v_call: TRBV6-1; cdr3_aa: CASSDRGLYYGYTF
j_call: TRBJ2-2; v_call: TRBV2; cdr3_aa: CASSEVAGDHPASLNTGELFF